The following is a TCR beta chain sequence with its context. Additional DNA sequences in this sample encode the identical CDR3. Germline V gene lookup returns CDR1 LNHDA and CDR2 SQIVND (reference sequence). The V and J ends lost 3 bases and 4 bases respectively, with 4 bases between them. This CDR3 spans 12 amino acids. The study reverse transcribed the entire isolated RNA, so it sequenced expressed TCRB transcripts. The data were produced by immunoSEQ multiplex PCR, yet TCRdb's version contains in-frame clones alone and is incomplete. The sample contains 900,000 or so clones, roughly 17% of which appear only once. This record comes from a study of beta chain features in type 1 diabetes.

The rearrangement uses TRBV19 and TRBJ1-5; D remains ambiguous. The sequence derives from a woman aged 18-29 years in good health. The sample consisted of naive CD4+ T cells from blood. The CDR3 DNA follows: TGTGCCAGTAGTATCCTAAATCAGCCCCAGCATTTT. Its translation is CASSILNQPQHF.